The clone carrying this T cell receptor beta chain has just a few counts. Its antigen is unknown. The record originates from a study of response to subunit inactivated influenza vaccine. Study-level findings and limits: The authors put forward the suggestion that each seasonal influenza vaccination may bring in only a limited number of new T cells.

TCRdb called the RT-PCR reads again in MiXCR, with one record for every CDR3 protein. This table has under 950,000 distinct CDR3 sequences, 21% appearing once. The germline V gene has CDR1 DFQATT and CDR2 SNEGSKA (reference sequence). V was pared by 2 bases and J by 3 bases, with 11 bases of the junction left unmatched. The CDR3 length is 16 residues. The sequence derives from a man over 45 who received an inactivated influenza vaccine. Source: PBMCs from blood, taken 5 to 6 days after vaccination. This sequence joins TRBV20-1 and TRBJ2-3; TRBD2 agrees at 7 bases. The CDR3 DNA reads TGCAGTGCTAGAACCCAGCGGGAAGCTAGGACAGATACGCAGTATTTT. This encodes CSARTQREARTDTQYF.